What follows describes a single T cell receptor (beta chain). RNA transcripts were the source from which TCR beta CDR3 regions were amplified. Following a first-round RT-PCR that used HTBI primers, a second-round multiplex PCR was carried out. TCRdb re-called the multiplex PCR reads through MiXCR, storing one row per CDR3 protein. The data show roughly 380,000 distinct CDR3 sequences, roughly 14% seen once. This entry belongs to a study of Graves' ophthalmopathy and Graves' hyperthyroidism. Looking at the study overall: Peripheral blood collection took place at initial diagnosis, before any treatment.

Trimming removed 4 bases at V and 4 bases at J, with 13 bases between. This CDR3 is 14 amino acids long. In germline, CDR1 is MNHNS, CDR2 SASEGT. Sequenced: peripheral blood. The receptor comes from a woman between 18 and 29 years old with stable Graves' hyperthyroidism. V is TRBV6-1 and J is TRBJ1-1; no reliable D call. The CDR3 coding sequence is TGTGCCAGCAGTGTGCCAGGCCTAGCCACTGAAGCTTTCTTT. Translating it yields CASSVPGLATEAFF.